These T cell receptor beta chains were read from a single sample in a study of blood T cell repertoires in COVID-19. Profiling relied on immunoSEQ multiplex PCR, and the TCRdb table lists in-frame clones only, not all of them. The sample consists of roughly 280,000 clones, roughly 85% of them appearing once. Sequencing was carried out using peripheral blood. Receptors were obtained from a woman between 65 and 79 years old with acute or convalescent COVID-19. CDR3s include the opening cysteine and the closing phenylalanine or tryptophan. A D gene is named only where the DNA matches it firmly. Clone size is not always given. Where it is, it says once, few, many or a class for expanded clones.

j_call d_call clone_size v_call cdr3_nt cdr3_aa
TRBJ1-1 TRBD1 once TRBV6-5 TGTGCCAGCAGTACGACAGGGGAGGGCACTGAAGCTTTCTTT CASSTTGEGTEAFF
TRBJ2-2 TRBD1 - TRBV19 TGTGCCAGTAGAAGGGACAGGGTTGGAACCGGGGAGCTGTTTTTT CASRRDRVGTGELFF
TRBJ1-1 TRBD1 few TRBV28 TGTGCCAGCAGTACAGGCGGGGCAGGGGGGTTTCAAGCTTTCTTT CASSTGGAGGFQAFF
TRBJ1-6 TRBD1 - TRBV3-1/TRBV3-2 TGTGCCAGCAGCCAGCTCGGGACAGGGGGCAATTCACCCCTCCACTTT CASSQLGTGGNSPLHF
TRBJ2-1 - - TRBV5-1 TGCGCCAGCAGCGTAGCAGGGGAGGGCAATGAGCAGTTCTTC CASSVAGEGNEQFF
TRBJ2-3 TRBD2 - TRBV5-1 TGCGCCAGCTTCATGACTAGCGGAACAGATACGCAGTATTTT CASFMTSGTDTQYF
TRBJ1-6 - few TRBV7-2 TGTGCCAGTCTGGGCCCCACAGGGCGGTCACCCCTCCACTTT CASLGPTGRSPLHF
TRBJ1-2 - - TRBV5-1 TGCGCCAGCAGCTTGGCCCCAGGCACAGGTGGCTACACCTTC CASSLAPGTGGYTF
TRBJ2-7 - once TRBV5-8 TGTGCCAGCAGCTTGGTATTTGGAGGCGGCGAGCAGTACTTC CASSLVFGGGEQYF
TRBJ2-2 - - TRBV4-1 TGCGCCAGCAAGAGGGGGTGGAACACCGGGGAGCTGTTTTTT CASKRGWNTGELFF